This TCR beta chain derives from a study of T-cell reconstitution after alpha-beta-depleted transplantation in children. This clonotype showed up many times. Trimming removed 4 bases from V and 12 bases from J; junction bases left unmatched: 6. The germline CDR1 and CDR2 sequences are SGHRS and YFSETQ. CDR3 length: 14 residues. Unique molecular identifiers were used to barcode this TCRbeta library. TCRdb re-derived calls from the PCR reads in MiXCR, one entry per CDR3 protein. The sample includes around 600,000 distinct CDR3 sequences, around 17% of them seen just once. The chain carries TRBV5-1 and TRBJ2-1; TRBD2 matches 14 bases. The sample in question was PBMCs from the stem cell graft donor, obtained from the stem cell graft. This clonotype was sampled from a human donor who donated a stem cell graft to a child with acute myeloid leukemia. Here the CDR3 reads CASSQGLAGDGQFF. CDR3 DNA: TGCGCCAGCAGCCAGGGACTAGCGGGGGACGGGCAGTTCTTC. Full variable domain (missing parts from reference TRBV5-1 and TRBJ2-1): KAGVTQTPRYLIKTRGQQVTLSCSPISGHRSVSWYQQTPGQGLQFLFEYFSETQRNKGNFPGRFSGRQFSNSRSEMNVSTLELGDSALYLCASSQGLAGDGQFFGPGTRLTVL.